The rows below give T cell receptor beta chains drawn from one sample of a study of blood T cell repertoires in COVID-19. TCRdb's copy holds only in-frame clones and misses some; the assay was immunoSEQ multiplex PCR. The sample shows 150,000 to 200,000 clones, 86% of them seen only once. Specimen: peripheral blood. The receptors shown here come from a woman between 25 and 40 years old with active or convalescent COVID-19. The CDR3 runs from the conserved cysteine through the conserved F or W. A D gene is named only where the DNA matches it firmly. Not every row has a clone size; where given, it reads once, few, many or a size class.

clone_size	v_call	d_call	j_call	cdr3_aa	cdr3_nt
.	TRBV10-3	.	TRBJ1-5	CAISGASNQPQHF	TGTGCCATCAGTGGAGCAAGCAATCAGCCCCAGCATTTT
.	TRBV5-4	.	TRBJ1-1	CASRGEDGNTEAFF	TGTGCCAGCAGGGGGGAGGACGGGAACACTGAAGCTTTCTTT
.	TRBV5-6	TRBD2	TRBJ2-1	CASSRVRESTSSYNEQFF	TGTGCCAGCAGCCGGGTGCGGGAGTCGACCAGCTCCTACAATGAGCAGTTCTTC
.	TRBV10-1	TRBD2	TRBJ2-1	CATKAGTSGRNEQFF	TGCGCCACAAAGGCCGGGACTAGCGGGAGGAATGAGCAGTTCTTC
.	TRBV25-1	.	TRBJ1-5	CASSESGGNQPQHF	TGTGCCAGCAGTGAATCAGGGGGCAATCAGCCCCAGCATTTT
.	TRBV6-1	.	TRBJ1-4	CASSDAGAANEKLFF	TGTGCCAGCAGTGACGCAGGGGCAGCTAATGAAAAACTGTTTTTT
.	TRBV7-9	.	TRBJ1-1	CASSLAGNGTEAFF	TGTGCCAGCAGCTTAGCCGGGAATGGCACTGAAGCTTTCTTT
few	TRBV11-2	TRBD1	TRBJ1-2	CASSSWDRGSDYGYTF	TGTGCCAGCAGCTCCTGGGACAGGGGGTCGGACTATGGCTACACCTTC
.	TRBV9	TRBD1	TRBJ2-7	CASSGDRGSDEQYF	TGTGCCAGCAGCGGGGACAGGGGAAGTGACGAGCAGTACTTC
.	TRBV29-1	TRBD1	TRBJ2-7	CSGKTGEWEQYF	TGCAGCGGGAAGACAGGGGAGTGGGAGCAGTACTTC
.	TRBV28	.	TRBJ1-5	CASSLAGVGQPQHF	TGTGCCAGCAGTTTAGCAGGGGTGGGACAGCCCCAGCATTTT
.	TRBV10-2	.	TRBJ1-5	CASSESKMGRHSNQPQHF	TGCGCCAGCAGTGAGTCGAAGATGGGCCGGCATAGCAATCAGCCCCAGCATTTT
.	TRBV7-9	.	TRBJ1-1	CASSLDAAARRAEAFF	TGTGCCAGCAGCTTAGATGCGGCGGCGAGGCGGGCTGAAGCTTTCTTT
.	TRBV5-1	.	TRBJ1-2	CASSGEGYGYTF	TGCGCCAGCAGCGGGGAGGGCTATGGCTACACCTTC
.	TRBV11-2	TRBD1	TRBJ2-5	CASSPTGGFPFQETQYF	TGTGCCAGCAGTCCCACAGGGGGCTTTCCCTTCCAAGAGACCCAGTACTTC
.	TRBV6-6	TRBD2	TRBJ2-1	CASSPSLAGVNEQFF	TGTGCCAGCAGCCCGTCACTAGCGGGAGTCAATGAGCAGTTCTTC
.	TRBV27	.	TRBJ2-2	CASSPGQQNTGELFF	TGTGCCAGCAGTCCGGGACAACAGAACACCGGGGAGCTGTTTTTT
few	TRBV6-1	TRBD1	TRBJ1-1	CASSDRGLTEAFF	TGTGCCAGCAGTGACAGGGGGCTGACTGAAGCTTTCTTT
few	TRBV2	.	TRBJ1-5	CASRNRAADQPQHF	TGTGCCAGCAGAAACAGGGCAGCAGATCAGCCCCAGCATTTT
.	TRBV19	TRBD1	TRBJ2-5	CASSPFGQGLETQYF	TGTGCCAGTAGTCCTTTCGGACAGGGGTTAGAGACCCAGTACTTC
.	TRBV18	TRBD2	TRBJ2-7	CASSPLGLAENEQYF	TGTGCCAGCTCACCACTGGGCCTAGCGGAGAACGAGCAGTACTTC
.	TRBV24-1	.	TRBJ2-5	CATSEAGQETQYF	TGTGCCACCAGTGAGGCAGGCCAAGAGACCCAGTACTTC
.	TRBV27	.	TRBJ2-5	CATHSGNQETQYF	TGTGCCACCCATTCGGGGAACCAAGAGACCCAGTACTTC
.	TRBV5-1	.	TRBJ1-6	CASSTTDSYSPLHF	TGCGCCAGCAGCACGACAGACTCCTATTCACCCCTCCACTTT
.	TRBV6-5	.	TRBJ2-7	CASSPQGAQRYEQYF	TGTGCCAGCAGCCCACAGGGCGCCCAGCGCTACGAGCAGTACTTC
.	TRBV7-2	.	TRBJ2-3	CASSDRDSRDTQYF	TGTGCCAGCAGCGACCGGGACTCGAGAGATACGCAGTATTTT
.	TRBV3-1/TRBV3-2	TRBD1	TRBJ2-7	CASSQGQVVYEQYF	TGTGCCAGCAGCCAGGGACAGGTCGTCTACGAGCAGTACTTC